This is a list of T cell receptor beta chains from one sample in a study of cytomegalovirus exposure and HLA in healthy donors. Produced via immunoSEQ multiplex PCR; TCRdb's table is partial and in-frame only. The sample has 150,000 to 200,000 clones; about four fifths are singletons. Sequences were obtained from PBMCs. These receptors came from a woman aged 50 to 60 in good health and CMV-seronegative. CDR3s include the opening cysteine and the closing phenylalanine or tryptophan. The order of the fields is CDR3 length, J gene, clone size, V gene, D gene, CDR3 DNA, CDR3 protein. The D gene is left open where the match is weak. Only part of the rows carry a size: once, few, many, or a class if the clone is expanded.

length: 14
J: TRBJ1-1
size: NA
V: TRBV5-1
D: NA
DNA: TGCGCCAGCAGCTCCTCGGGGGGCAGTTATGAAGCTTTCTTT
CDR3: CASSSSGGSYEAFF

length: 11
J: TRBJ2-7
size: NA
V: TRBV28
D: NA
DNA: TGTGCCAGCAGTTTCCGGTGGGAGCAGTACTTC
CDR3: CASSFRWEQYF

length: 14
J: TRBJ2-7
size: NA
V: TRBV6-5
D: TRBD1
DNA: TGTGCCAGCGGACCACGGGGACAGCTATACGAGCAGTACTTC
CDR3: CASGPRGQLYEQYF

length: 14
J: TRBJ2-7
size: once
V: TRBV5-1
D: TRBD1
DNA: TGCGCCAGCAGCAACCCGGGACAGTCCTACGAGCAGTACTTC
CDR3: CASSNPGQSYEQYF

length: 16
J: TRBJ2-1
size: NA
V: TRBV28
D: TRBD2
DNA: TGTGCCAGCAGCCCGGGACTAGCGGGAGGATACAATGAGCAGTTCTTC
CDR3: CASSPGLAGGYNEQFF

length: 14
J: TRBJ2-3
size: NA
V: TRBV7-2
D: NA
DNA: TGTGCCAGCAGCTCCCCCAGGGGCACAGATACGCAGTATTTT
CDR3: CASSSPRGTDTQYF

length: 14
J: TRBJ1-6
size: NA
V: TRBV4-3
D: NA
DNA: TGCGCCAGCACCCAAGGGCAGGGAAATTCACCCCTCCACTTT
CDR3: CASTQGQGNSPLHF

length: 13
J: TRBJ1-1
size: NA
V: TRBV4-2
D: NA
DNA: TGTGCCAGCAGCCGAGAGGCCGACAGAGAAGCTTTCTTT
CDR3: CASSREADREAFF

length: 16
J: TRBJ1-1
size: NA
V: TRBV7-6
D: NA
DNA: TGTGCCAGCAGCTTTAGTTTTAGAGGGAGGGACACTGAAGCTTTCTTT
CDR3: CASSFSFRGRDTEAFF

length: 14
J: TRBJ2-1
size: NA
V: TRBV5-1
D: NA
DNA: TGCGCCAGCAGCTTCCCAGCCGGGTTCGAGGAGCAGTTCTTC
CDR3: CASSFPAGFEEQFF

length: 16
J: TRBJ2-7
size: few
V: TRBV6-6
D: TRBD1
DNA: TGTGCCAGCAGTTACCCCGGGACAGAAAGTACCTACGAGCAGTACTTC
CDR3: CASSYPGTESTYEQYF